Detailed here is one T cell receptor (beta chain). This sample is part of a study of T cells after somatic rescue of genetic block. Here immunoSEQ multiplex PCR was the method, and the copy in TCRdb shows in-frame clones only, minus some. Altogether about 63,000 clones are present, about 91% being singletons, with the ten largest covering 3%. V was cut by 5 bases and J by 3 bases, with 4 bases left in between. The CDR3 loop spans 12 amino acids. Germline V gene sequence: CDR1 SGHTA, CDR2 FQGTGA. This sequence joins TRBV7-3 and TRBJ2-2; no firm D call. Sequenced: peripheral blood mononuclear cells (PBMCs). The source of this sequence is a middle-aged man. The CDR3 here is CASSPYTGELFF. The CDR3 DNA is TGTGCCAGCAGCCCCTACACCGGGGAGCTGTTTTTT. Full variable domain (rest looked up from reference TRBV7-3 and TRBJ2-2): GAGVSQTPSNKVTEKGKYVELRCDPISGHTALYWYRQSLGQGPEFLIYFQGTGAADDSGLPNDRFFAVRPEGSVSTLKIQRTERGDSAVYLCASSPYTGELFFGEGSRLTVL.